The entry that follows covers one T cell receptor beta chain sequence. This specimen comes from a study of blood T cell repertoires in COVID-19. Study overall: Sites across the United States, Italy and Spain contributed samples from acute and convalescent COVID-19. Sources were T cells, B-cell-depleted T cells, or PBMCs; the material itself was cDNA or gDNA.

Trimming stripped 2 bases from V and 8 bases from J, with 13 bases between. This CDR3 region has 14 residues. CDR1 and CDR2 (germline): SGHNT, YYREEE (reference sequence). In the original analysis: Estimation of nucleated cell counts relied on the amplification of reference gene primers. The table came from immunoSEQ multiplex PCR; TCRdb's copy has only in-frame clones and leaves some out. Clone size and the V and J calls come from that table; the DNA yielded D and trimming. Of over 100,000 clones in the sample, approximately 80% are singletons; the top ten hold 12%. The specimen sequenced was peripheral blood. The origin of this receptor is a woman in her fifties or sixties with acute or convalescent COVID-19. The chain employs TRBV5-4 and TRBJ1-4, with TRBD1 as a possible D gene (5 bases). CDR3 sequence reads: CASSFGGGEEKLFF. Written as DNA, the CDR3 is TGTGCCAGCAGCTTCGGGGGAGGAGAAGAAAAACTGTTTTTT. The variable domain in full, with the rest retrieved from reference TRBV5-4 and TRBJ1-4, is ETGVTQSPTHLIKTRGQQVTLRCSSQSGHNTVSWYQQALGQGPQFIFQYYREEENGRGNFPPRFSGLQFPNYSSELNVNALELDDSALYLCASSFGGGEEKLFFGSGTQLSVL.